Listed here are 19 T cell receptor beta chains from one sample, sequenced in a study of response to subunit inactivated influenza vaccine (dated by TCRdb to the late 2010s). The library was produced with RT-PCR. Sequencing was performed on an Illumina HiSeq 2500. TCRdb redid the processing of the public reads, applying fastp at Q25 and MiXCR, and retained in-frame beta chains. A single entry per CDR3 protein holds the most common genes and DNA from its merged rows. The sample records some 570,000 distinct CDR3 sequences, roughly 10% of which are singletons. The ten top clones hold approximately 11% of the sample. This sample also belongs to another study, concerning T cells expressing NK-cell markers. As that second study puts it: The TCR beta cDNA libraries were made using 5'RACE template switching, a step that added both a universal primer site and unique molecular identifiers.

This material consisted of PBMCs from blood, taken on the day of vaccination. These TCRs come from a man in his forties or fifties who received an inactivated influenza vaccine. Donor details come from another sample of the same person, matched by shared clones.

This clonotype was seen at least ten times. As DNA, the CDR3 is TGCGCCAGCAGCTTGCTTGGACACGCGAACACCGGGGAGCTGTTTTTT. Its protein is CASSLLGHANTGELFF. The rearrangement uses TRBV5-1 and TRBJ2-2; TRBD1 might be the D (5 bases). V was pared by 1 base and J by 0 bases, with 10 bases between. The germline CDR1 and CDR2 sequences are SGHRS and YFSETQ. This CDR3 is 16 amino acids long.

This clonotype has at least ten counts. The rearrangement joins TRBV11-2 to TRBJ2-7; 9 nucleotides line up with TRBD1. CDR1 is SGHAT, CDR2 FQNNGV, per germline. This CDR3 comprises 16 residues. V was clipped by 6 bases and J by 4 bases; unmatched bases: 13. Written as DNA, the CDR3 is TGTGCCAGCAGTTATACCGGGACAGGGCTATTGTACGAGCAGTACTTC. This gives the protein CASSYTGTGLLYEQYF.

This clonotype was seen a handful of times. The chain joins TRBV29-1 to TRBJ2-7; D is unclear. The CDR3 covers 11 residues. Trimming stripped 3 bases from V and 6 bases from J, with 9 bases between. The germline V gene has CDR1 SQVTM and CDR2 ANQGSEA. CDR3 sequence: CSVESVAEQYF. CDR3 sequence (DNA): TGCAGCGTTGAGAGTGTTGCCGAGCAGTACTTC.

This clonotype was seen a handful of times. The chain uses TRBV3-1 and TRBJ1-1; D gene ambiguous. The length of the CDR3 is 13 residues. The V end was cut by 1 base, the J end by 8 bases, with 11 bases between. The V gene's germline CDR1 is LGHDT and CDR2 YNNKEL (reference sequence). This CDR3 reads CASSQGVGREAFF. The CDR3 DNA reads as TGTGCCAGCAGCCAAGGCGTCGGCCGCGAAGCTTTCTTT.

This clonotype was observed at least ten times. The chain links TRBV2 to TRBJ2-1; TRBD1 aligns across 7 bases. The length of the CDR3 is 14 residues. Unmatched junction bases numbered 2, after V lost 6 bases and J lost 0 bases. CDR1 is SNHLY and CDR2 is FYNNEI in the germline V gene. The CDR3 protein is CASRRQGSYNEQFF. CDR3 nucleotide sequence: TGTGCCAGCAGACGACAGGGCTCCTACAATGAGCAGTTCTTC.

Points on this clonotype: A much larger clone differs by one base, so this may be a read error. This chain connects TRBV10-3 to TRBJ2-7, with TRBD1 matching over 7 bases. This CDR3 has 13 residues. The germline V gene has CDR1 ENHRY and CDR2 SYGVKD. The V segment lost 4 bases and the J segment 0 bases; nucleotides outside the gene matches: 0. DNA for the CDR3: TGTGCCATCAGTGGACAGGGCTCCTACGAGCAGTACTTC. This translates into CAISGQGSYEQYF.

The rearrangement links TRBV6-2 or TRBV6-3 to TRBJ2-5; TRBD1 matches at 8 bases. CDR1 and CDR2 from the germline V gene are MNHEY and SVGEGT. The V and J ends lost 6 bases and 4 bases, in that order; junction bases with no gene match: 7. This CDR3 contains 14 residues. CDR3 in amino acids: CASRSHGTGETQYF. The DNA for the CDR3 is TGTGCCAGCAGATCGCACGGGACAGGAGAGACCCAGTACTTC.

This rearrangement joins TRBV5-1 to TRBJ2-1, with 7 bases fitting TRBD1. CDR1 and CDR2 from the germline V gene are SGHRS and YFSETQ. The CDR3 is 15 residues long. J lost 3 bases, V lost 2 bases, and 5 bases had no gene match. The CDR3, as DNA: TGCGCCAGCAGCTTTGGGACAGCGTTCTACAATGAGCAGTTCTTC. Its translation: CASSFGTAFYNEQFF.

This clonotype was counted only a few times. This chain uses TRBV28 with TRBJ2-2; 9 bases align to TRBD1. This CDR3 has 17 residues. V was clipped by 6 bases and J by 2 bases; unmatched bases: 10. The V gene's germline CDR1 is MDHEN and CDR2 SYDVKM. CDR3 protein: CASRAPGQGPNTGELFF. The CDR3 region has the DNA TGTGCCAGCAGGGCGCCGGGACAGGGTCCTAACACCGGGGAGCTGTTTTTT.

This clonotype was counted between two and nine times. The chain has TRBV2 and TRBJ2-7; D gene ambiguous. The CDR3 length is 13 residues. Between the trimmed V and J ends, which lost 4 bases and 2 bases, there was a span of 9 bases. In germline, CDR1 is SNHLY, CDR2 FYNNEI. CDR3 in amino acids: CASSVSVTYEQYF. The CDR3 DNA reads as TGTGCCAGCAGTGTCAGCGTAACCTACGAGCAGTACTTC. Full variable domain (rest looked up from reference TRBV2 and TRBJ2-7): EPEVTQTPSHQVTQMGQEVILRCVPISNHLYFYWYRQILGQKVEFLVSFYNNEISEKSEIFDDQFSVERPDGSNFTLKIRSTKLEDSAMYFCASSVSVTYEQYFGPGTRLTVT.

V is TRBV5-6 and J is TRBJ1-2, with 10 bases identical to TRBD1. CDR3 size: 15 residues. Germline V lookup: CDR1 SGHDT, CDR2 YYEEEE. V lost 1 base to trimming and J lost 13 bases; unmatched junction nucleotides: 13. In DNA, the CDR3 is TGTGCCAGCAGCTTGAGCGGGACAGGGGCCCTCTCCTTCACCTTC. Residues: CASSLSGTGALSFTF.

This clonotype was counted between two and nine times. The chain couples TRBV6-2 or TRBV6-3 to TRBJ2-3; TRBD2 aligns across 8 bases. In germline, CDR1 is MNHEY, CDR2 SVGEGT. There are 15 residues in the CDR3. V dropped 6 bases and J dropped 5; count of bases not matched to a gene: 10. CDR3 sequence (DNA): TGTGCCAGCAGGATAAGCGGGAGAAGGGGAGATACGCAGTATTTT. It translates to CASRISGRRGDTQYF.

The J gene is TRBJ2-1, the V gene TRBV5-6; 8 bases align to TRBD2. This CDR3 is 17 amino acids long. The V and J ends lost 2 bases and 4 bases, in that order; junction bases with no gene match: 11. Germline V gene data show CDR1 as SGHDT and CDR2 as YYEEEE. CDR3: CASSFRSAAGGYNEQFF. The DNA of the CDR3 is TGTGCCAGCAGCTTTCGCTCGGCGGCGGGAGGTTACAATGAGCAGTTCTTC.

CDR3 amino acids: CASSLFSSASQETQYF. CDR3 nucleotide sequence: TGTGCCAGCAGCTTGTTCTCTAGCGCGTCCCAAGAGACCCAGTACTTC. The chain links TRBV5-6 to TRBJ2-5; a weak D match, TRBD2 (6 bases). Germline V CDR1 and CDR2: SGHDT, YYEEEE. The germline V and J ends were trimmed by 1 base and 1 base, with 14 bases remaining between them. The CDR3 runs to 16 residues.

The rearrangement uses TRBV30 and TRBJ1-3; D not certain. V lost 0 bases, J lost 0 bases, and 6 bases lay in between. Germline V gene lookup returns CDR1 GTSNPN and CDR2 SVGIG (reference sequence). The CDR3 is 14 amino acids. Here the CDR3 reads CAWSVGTSGNTIYF. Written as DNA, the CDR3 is TGTGCCTGGAGTGTAGGTACCTCTGGAAACACCATATATTTT. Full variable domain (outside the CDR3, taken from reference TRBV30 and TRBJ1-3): SQTIHQWPATLVQPVGSPLSLECTVEGTSNPNLYWYRQAAGRGLQLLFYSVGIGQISSEVPQNLSASRPQDRQFILSSKKLLLSDSGFYLCAWSVGTSGNTIYFGEGSWLTVV.

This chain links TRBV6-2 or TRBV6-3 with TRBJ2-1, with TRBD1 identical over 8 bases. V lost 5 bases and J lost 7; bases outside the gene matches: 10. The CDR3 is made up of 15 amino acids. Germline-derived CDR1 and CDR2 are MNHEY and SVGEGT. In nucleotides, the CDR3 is TGTGCCAGCAGTGGACAGGGAGGACGTTGGAATGAGCAGTTCTTC. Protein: CASSGQGGRWNEQFF.

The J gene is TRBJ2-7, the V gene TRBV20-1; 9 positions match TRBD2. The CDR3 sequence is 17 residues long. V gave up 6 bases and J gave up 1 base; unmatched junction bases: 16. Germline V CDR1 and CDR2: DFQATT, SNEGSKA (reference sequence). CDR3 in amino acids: CSAGELGAGGFSYEQYF. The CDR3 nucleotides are TGCAGTGCCGGAGAATTAGGAGCGGGAGGCTTTTCCTACGAGCAGTACTTC.

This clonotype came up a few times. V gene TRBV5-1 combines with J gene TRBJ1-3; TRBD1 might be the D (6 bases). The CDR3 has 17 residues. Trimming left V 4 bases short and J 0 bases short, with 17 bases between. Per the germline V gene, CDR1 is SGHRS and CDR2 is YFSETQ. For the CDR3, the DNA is TGCGCCAGCAGCCACCAAGGACAGACTAGCTCTGGAAACACCATATATTTT. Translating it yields CASSHQGQTSSGNTIYF.

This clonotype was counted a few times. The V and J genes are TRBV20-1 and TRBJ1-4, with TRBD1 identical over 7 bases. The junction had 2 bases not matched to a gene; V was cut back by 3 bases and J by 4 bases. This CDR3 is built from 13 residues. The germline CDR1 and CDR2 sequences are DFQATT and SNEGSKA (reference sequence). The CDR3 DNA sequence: TGCAGTGCTAGCGGGACAGTTAATGAAAAACTGTTTTTT. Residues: CSASGTVNEKLFF.